The present T cell receptor beta chain was sequenced within a study of T cell repertoires in ileal Crohn's disease. At the level of the study: Every patient was operated on for stricturing (61%) or penetrating (39%) complications. Overall study findings and caveats: Endoscopic recurrence occurred in every patient whose clonality exceeded 26.8%. The median delay to postoperative endoscopy was 5.5 to 8.5 months.

This CDR3 is 12 amino acids long. The germline gives CDR1 SNHLY, CDR2 FYNNEI. V was cut by 5 bases and J by 0 bases, with 5 bases left in between. Time point given: neoterminal ileum biopsy at postoperative endoscopy, about 6 months after surgery. This clone is medium-sized by share. No antigen is known for it. The method was immunoSEQ multiplex PCR; TCRdb's version includes in-frame clones alone and lacks a portion of them. The sample consists of approximately 13,000 clones, about 70% of them appearing once. The source of this sequence is an adult with Crohn's disease. The V gene is TRBV2, the J gene TRBJ2-7; no clear D gene. Sequencing was done on a sample of ileal tissue. CDR3 coding DNA: TGTGCCAGCAGTCCGAGCTCCTACGAGCAGTACTTC. Amino acids: CASSPSSYEQYF.